The 11 T cell receptor beta chains listed next were all sequenced from one sample in a study of T cell responses to AZD1222 COVID-19 vaccine. TCRdb keeps only in-frame clones here, not all; method: immunoSEQ multiplex PCR. This table has 150,000 to 180,000 clones, less than 90% appearing once. The sequences come from peripheral blood, collected on day 0 of MenACWY control vaccination. Source of these receptors: an adult in good health.

The chain combines TRBV7-9 with TRBJ1-5; D unresolved. This CDR3 is built from 13 residues. V was trimmed by 5 bases and J by 5 bases, leaving 10 bases between them. Germline values: CDR1 SEHNR, CDR2 FQNEAQ (reference sequence). The CDR3 DNA follows: TGTGCCAGCAGCCTCCAGGAATATCAGCCCCAGCATTTT. Residues: CASSLQEYQPQHF.

This clone was detected once. The chain employs TRBV19 and TRBJ1-1, with TRBD1 identical over 8 bases. The CDR3 length is 14 residues. Germline loops: CDR1 LNHDA, CDR2 SQIVND (reference sequence). V lost 5 bases to trimming and J lost 4 bases; unmatched junction nucleotides: 6. The CDR3 DNA follows: TGTGCCAGTAGTTCGGACAGGGAAGCCACTGAAGCTTTCTTT. Amino acids: CASSSDREATEAFF. The full variable domain, its missing parts supplied by reference TRBV19 and TRBJ1-1, is DGGITQSPKYLFRKEGQNVTLSCEQNLNHDAMYWYRQDPGQGLRLIYYSQIVNDFQKGDIAEGYSVSREKKESFPLTVTSAQKNPTAFYLCASSSDREATEAFFGQGTRLTVV.

V usage is TRBV6-2 or TRBV6-3 and J usage is TRBJ1-2; D unclear. This CDR3 is 12 amino acids long. The V gene lost 4 bases and the J gene lost 7 bases, with 10 bases spanning the gap. Germline assignment: CDR1 MNHEY and CDR2 SVGEGT. The CDR3 DNA reads as TGTGCCAGCAGTTCTTCAGAATTTGGCTACACCTTC. Translation gives CASSSSEFGYTF.

J is TRBJ2-5 and V is TRBV2, with 15 positions matching TRBD2. Germline V CDR1 and CDR2: SNHLY, FYNNEI. Losses at the gene ends were 6 bases for V and 11 bases for J; bases not matched to a gene: 7. The CDR3 spans 14 residues. The CDR3 bases are TGTGCCAGCAGACCGGGACTAGCGGGGGGCGCTCAGTACTTC. It translates to CASRPGLAGGAQYF.

This clone was recorded only once. The rearrangement uses TRBV9 and TRBJ2-7, with 14 nucleotides matching TRBD2. With 4 bases clipped from V and 4 bases from J, the junction kept 4 bases outside the gene matches. The germline V gene has CDR1 SGDLS and CDR2 YYNGEE. This CDR3 comprises 15 residues. The CDR3 spells CASSIGTSGSYEQYF. The CDR3 nucleotides read TGTGCCAGCAGCATTGGGACTAGCGGGAGTTACGAGCAGTACTTC.

The chain couples TRBV9 to TRBJ2-7, with TRBD2 as a possible D gene (6 bases). CDR3 length: 14 residues. V was trimmed by 4 bases and J by 5 bases, leaving 16 bases between them. Germline V gene sequence: CDR1 SGDLS, CDR2 YYNGEE. The chain's CDR3 is CASSWTYGGDEQYF. The CDR3 DNA is TGTGCCAGCAGCTGGACCTACGGCGGGGACGAGCAGTACTTC.

The chain links TRBV4-1 to TRBJ1-5; no firm D call. Trimming cost V 3 bases and J 5 bases, with 8 bases left between them. This CDR3 spans 13 amino acids. Germline-derived CDR1 and CDR2 are MGHRA and YSYEKL. Here the CDR3 DNA reads TGCGCCAGCAGCCAGACTCCCGATCAGCCCCAGCATTTT. It codes for CASSQTPDQPQHF.

V usage is TRBV10-3 and J usage is TRBJ2-1, with 11 nucleotides matching TRBD2. The V segment lost 6 bases and the J segment 8 bases; nucleotides outside the gene matches: 6. The CDR3 sequence is 14 residues long. In germline, CDR1 is ENHRY, CDR2 SYGVKD. CDR3 protein: CAISLAGGEDEQFF. The CDR3 coding sequence is TGTGCCATCAGCCTAGCGGGGGGTGAGGATGAGCAGTTCTTC.

The chain is built from TRBV28 and TRBJ1-2; TRBD1 is a possible D gene (5 bases). Germline V gene lookup returns CDR1 MDHEN and CDR2 SYDVKM. The CDR3 has 14 residues. V gave up 3 bases and J gave up 3 bases, with 11 bases separating them. The CDR3 spells CASSFQQGDYGYTF. The CDR3 nucleotides are TGTGCCAGCAGTTTTCAGCAGGGCGACTATGGCTACACCTTC.

The CDR3 sequence: CASSQVTATHEAFF. CDR3 coding DNA: TGCGCCAGCAGCCAAGTAACGGCTACGCACGAAGCTTTCTTT. The chain combines TRBV4-3 with TRBJ1-1; D uncertain. CDR1 and CDR2 (germline): LGHNA, YSLEER. The CDR3 contains 14 residues. Trimming shortened V by 1 base and J by 8 bases, and 14 bases separated the two germline ends.

The chain's CDR3 is CASSPYSGSYGGELFF. CDR3 nucleotide sequence: TGTGCCAGCAGTCCATATAGCGGGAGTTATGGCGGGGAGCTGTTTTTT. This sequence joins TRBV6-2 or TRBV6-3 and TRBJ2-2, with 9 bases matching TRBD2. The CDR3 sequence is 16 residues long. Germline CDR1 MNHEY, CDR2 SVGEGT. V shed 5 bases and J 7 bases; nucleotides not matched to a gene: 11.